This entry describes one TCR beta chain. The antigen remains unidentified. Germline assignment: CDR1 GTSNPN and CDR2 SVGIG (reference sequence). The CDR3 loop spans 14 amino acids. Trimming took 0 bases from V and 6 from J, leaving 14 bases between them. The data derive from a study of cytomegalovirus exposure and HLA in healthy donors. Generated by immunoSEQ multiplex PCR, the TCRdb table keeps only in-frame clones and is missing some. The sample includes approximately 90,000 clones, around 96% of them seen just once. Study-level findings and limits: In a later analysis, first-cohort TCR clusters were found to tend to co-occur in the 100 to 150 validation repertoires. The investigators catalogued 150 or so TCR beta chains as cytomegalovirus-associated.

The approximately 120-subject validation cohort, separate from the 666-subject first cohort, included the donors. The sequence came from a man between 18 and 35 years old in good health and CMV-seronegative. The specimen sequenced was PBMCs. The chain has TRBV30 and TRBJ1-2; D is uncertain. The CDR3 DNA is TGTGCCTGGAGTGTTATGGAGGGTTCGGATGGCTACACCTTC. This codes for CAWSVMEGSDGYTF.